This T cell receptor (beta chain) was captured in a study of cytomegalovirus exposure and HLA in healthy donors. Findings and caveats of the study: CMV serostatus stood as the only immune exposure information on hand.

Note on this clone: Its target is not known. Within the sample, other DNA sequences also encode this same CDR3.

The study ran its PCR with 60 Vbeta and 13 Jbeta primers. Clones were sequenced by immunoSEQ multiplex PCR, and TCRdb holds only the in-frame ones, with some missing. The sample lists over 100,000 clones; almost 80% were seen once. Trimming cost V 0 bases and J 2 bases, with 5 bases left between them. CDR3 length equals 13 residues. CDR1 and CDR2 from the germline V gene are SGDLS and YYNGEE. The V and J genes are TRBV9 and TRBJ2-5; D unresolved. This TCR came from a man aged 60-69 years in good health and CMV-seropositive. Sample: PBMCs. For the CDR3, the DNA is TGTGCCAGCAGCGTAGCGGTACAAGAGACCCAGTACTTC. Translated, it gives CASSVAVQETQYF.